Shown below are 17 T cell receptor beta chains from a single sample sequenced in a study of cytomegalovirus exposure and HLA in healthy donors. PCR amplification relied on 60 Vbeta primers (plus 13 Jbeta primers). TCRdb keeps only in-frame clones here, not all; method: immunoSEQ multiplex PCR. Of about 130,000 clones in the sample, roughly 70% were seen once. The sample consisted of PBMCs. The receptor source for this set is a middle-aged man in good health and CMV-seropositive.

The chain couples TRBV5-4 to TRBJ2-2, with D possibly being TRBD1 (5 bases). CDR3 length: 16 residues. V lost 1 base and J 0 bases, leaving 10 bases between the germline ends. Germline CDR1 is SGHNT and CDR2 is YYREEE (reference sequence). For the CDR3, the DNA is TGTGCCAGCAGCTTGCAAGGGGCGCCGAACACCGGGGAGCTGTTTTTT. Protein: CASSLQGAPNTGELFF.

The rearrangement joins TRBV30 to TRBJ2-1; possible D gene TRBD2, 5 bases. The V gene lost 0 bases and the J gene lost 9 bases, with 9 bases spanning the gap. Germline V gene lookup returns CDR1 GTSNPN and CDR2 SVGIG (reference sequence). The CDR3 spans 12 residues. CDR3 residues: CAWSVQGSEQFF. The CDR3, as DNA: TGTGCCTGGAGTGTACAAGGGAGTGAGCAGTTCTTC.

This clone was recorded a few times. J is TRBJ1-4 and V is TRBV5-1; maybe TRBD1 (5 bases). V was shortened by 3 bases and J by 3 bases, with 30 bases between the two germline ends. CDR1 and CDR2 from the germline V gene are SGHRS and YFSETQ. The CDR3 has 21 amino acids. CDR3 protein: CASSSHILMGLPGGANEKLFF. The CDR3 DNA is TGCGCCAGCAGCTCCCACATACTAATGGGACTACCGGGGGGAGCTAATGAAAAACTGTTTTTT.

The chain links TRBV11-2 to TRBJ1-3; the D is unclear. The V end lost 1 base, the J end lost 3 bases, and 4 bases lay between the germline ends. The length of the CDR3 is 13 residues. The V gene's germline CDR1 is SGHAT and CDR2 FQNNGV. This chain's CDR3 is CASSLVYGNTIYF. As DNA, the CDR3 is TGTGCCAGCAGCTTAGTCTATGGAAACACCATATATTTT.

V is TRBV2 and J is TRBJ1-5; perhaps TRBD1 as D (5 bases). Trimming removed 3 bases from V and 1 base from J, with 7 bases in between. Germline CDR1 is SNHLY and CDR2 is FYNNEI. CDR3 length: 14 residues. The CDR3 DNA reads as TGTGCCAGCAGTGACAGGGAAAGCAATCAGCCCCAGCATTTT. Protein product: CASSDRESNQPQHF.

A few counts support this clone. The DNA of the CDR3 is TGTGCCAGCAGCCTAACCTTCCCGGGACAGGGTCCGAATGAGCAGTTCTTC. Protein product: CASSLTFPGQGPNEQFF. This chain links TRBV27 with TRBJ2-1; 9 nucleotides line up with TRBD1. CDR3 length equals 17 residues. V shed 6 bases, J shed 7 bases, and the junction held 16 bases outside the gene matches. Germline assignment: CDR1 MNHEY and CDR2 SMNVEV (reference sequence).

Regarding this clone: At one boundary the junction diverges from the germline segment, which might be a read error. The sample holds other DNA sequences that translate to the same CDR3. The gene calls are TRBV27 and TRBJ2-2; D gene uncertain. This CDR3 has 12 amino acids. Per germline, CDR1 MNHEY and CDR2 SMNVEV (reference sequence). The CDR3: CASSFPRGELFF. The DNA for the CDR3 is TGCGCCAGCAGTTTTCCCCGGGGGGAGCTGTTTTTT.

This clone has a handful of counts. The chain couples TRBV19 to TRBJ2-3; D gene ambiguous. V was cut by 6 bases and J by 5 bases, with 18 bases left in between. The CDR3 runs 15 residues. Per the germline V gene, CDR1 is LNHDA and CDR2 is SQIVND (reference sequence). For the CDR3, the DNA is TGTGCCAGTAGAAGCCGGCGACCGAGCGAAGATACGCAGTATTTT. It codes for CASRSRRPSEDTQYF.

The chain combines TRBV29-1 with TRBJ2-7; 14 bases line up with TRBD2. After removal of 6 bases from V and 9 bases from J, the junction contained 10 bases not matched to a gene. The germline V gene has CDR1 SQVTM and CDR2 ANQGSEA. This CDR3 contains 14 residues. CDR3 in amino acids: CSVGEGLAGELQYF. The CDR3 coding sequence is TGCAGCGTGGGGGAGGGACTAGCGGGAGAACTGCAGTACTTC.

The rearrangement links TRBV10-3 to TRBJ2-7; D is ambiguous. The CDR3 has 13 amino acids. Germline V CDR1 and CDR2: ENHRY, SYGVKD. V lost 0 bases to trimming and J lost 3 bases, with 6 bases between them. The CDR3 DNA sequence: TGTGCCATCAGTGAGTCGCTACTCTACGAGCAGTACTTC. Encoded protein: CAISESLLYEQYF.

This chain joins TRBV29-1 and TRBJ1-2; D unresolved. CDR1 is SQVTM, CDR2 ANQGSEA, per germline. Trimming removed 1 base at V and 2 bases at J, with 8 bases between. This CDR3 is built from 13 residues. The CDR3 coding sequence is TGCAGCGTTGAAGGGCCAGAAAACTATGGCTACACCTTC. This translates into CSVEGPENYGYTF.

The chain uses TRBV10-2 and TRBJ1-1; tentative D call: TRBD1 (5 bases). The CDR3 totals 11 residues. V was shortened by 7 bases and J by 8 bases, with 11 bases between the two germline ends. Per the germline V gene, CDR1 is WSHSY and CDR2 is SAAADI. The CDR3 DNA follows: TGCGCCAGCACCCTAAGGGGAGAAGCTTTCTTT. Protein product: CASTLRGEAFF.

The rearrangement uses TRBV29-1 and TRBJ2-7; 9 bases align to TRBD1. J gave up 6 bases and V 5 bases, and 8 bases lay outside the gene matches. Germline loops: CDR1 SQVTM, CDR2 ANQGSEA. The CDR3 contains 13 residues. Written as DNA, the CDR3 is TGCAGCGTTACCACAGGGGGCGAAATCGAGCAGTACTTC. Translated: CSVTTGGEIEQYF.

The CDR3 is CASSPRTSGGITGELFF. CDR3 in DNA: TGTGCCAGTAGTCCAAGGACTAGCGGGGGGATCACCGGGGAGCTGTTTTTT. The chain couples TRBV19 to TRBJ2-2, with 14 bases lining up with TRBD2. CDR1 is LNHDA and CDR2 is SQIVND in the germline V gene (reference sequence). The CDR3 consists of 17 residues. J gave up 4 bases and V 5 bases, and 6 bases lay outside the gene matches.

The V call is TRBV29-1, the J call TRBJ2-1; 12 bases line up with TRBD2. The ends lost 7 bases at V and 9 bases at J; junction bases unmatched: 7. The CDR3 totals 13 residues. The germline CDR1 and CDR2 sequences are SQVTM and ANQGSEA. CDR3 loop: CSGTGLAGGEQFF. CDR3 in DNA: TGCAGCGGGACGGGACTAGCGGGTGGTGAGCAGTTCTTC.

This chain connects TRBV7-7 to TRBJ2-3; TRBD1 matches at 11 bases. Trimming cost V 5 bases and J 2 bases; bases outside gene matches: 6. This CDR3 spans 16 amino acids. Germline V lookup: CDR1 SSHAT, CDR2 FNYEAQ (reference sequence). CDR3 amino acids: CASSLGQGADTDTQYF. The CDR3 region has the DNA TGTGCCAGCAGCCTCGGACAGGGGGCTGACACAGATACGCAGTATTTT.

The chain recombines TRBV18 with TRBJ1-6, with 8 bases that match TRBD1. Germline loops: CDR1 KGHSH, CDR2 LQKENI. V dropped 3 bases and J dropped 6; count of bases not matched to a gene: 16. The CDR3 totals 19 residues. In nucleotides, the CDR3 is TGTGCCAGCTCACCTAGACAGGGGACGGGCCGAGCCTCTAATTCACCCCTCCACTTT. It is translated as CASSPRQGTGRASNSPLHF.